Listed here are 18 T cell receptor beta chains from one sample, sequenced in a study of cytotoxic CD8 clonotypes in ibrutinib-treated CLL. Here immunoSEQ multiplex PCR was the method, and the copy in TCRdb shows in-frame clones only, minus some. The sample lists approximately 300,000 clones; about 80% were seen once. The specimen was PBMCs, collected before ibrutinib treatment. The receptor source for this set is a human donor with chronic lymphocytic leukemia.

This chain uses TRBV7-2 with TRBJ2-2; D remains ambiguous. CDR1 and CDR2 from the germline V gene are SGHTA and FQGNSA. Trimming took 6 bases from V and 2 from J, leaving 13 bases between them. CDR3 length equals 15 residues. The CDR3 here is CASSATRHNTGELFF. CDR3 DNA: TGTGCCAGCAGTGCTACCAGACATAACACCGGGGAGCTGTTTTTT.

This chain joins TRBV28 and TRBJ1-2; 7 bases fit TRBD1. Looked up from germline, CDR1 is MDHEN and CDR2 is SYDVKM. The CDR3 has 13 residues. With V trimmed by 5 bases and J by 5 bases, 5 bases remained unmatched. CDR3 in amino acids: CASSNRGWYGYTF. CDR3 DNA sequence: TGTGCCAGCAGTAACAGGGGTTGGTATGGCTACACCTTC.

The chain joins TRBV14 to TRBJ2-1; D not resolved. V was trimmed by 4 bases and J by 3 bases, leaving 7 bases between them. This CDR3 region has 13 residues. The germline V gene encodes CDR1 SGHDN and CDR2 FVKESK. The chain's CDR3 is CASSRSFYNEQFF. The CDR3 nucleotides read TGTGCCAGCAGCCGTAGTTTCTACAATGAGCAGTTCTTC.

This chain connects TRBV4-2 to TRBJ2-3; 11 positions match TRBD2. The CDR3 extends over 15 amino acids. In germline, CDR1 is LGHNA, CDR2 YNFKEQ. V trimming: 3 bases; J trimming: 5 bases; junction bases outside the gene matches: 4. The CDR3 sequence is CASSQGLAVVDTQYF. CDR3 in DNA: TGTGCCAGCAGCCAGGGACTAGCGGTAGTAGATACGCAGTATTTT.

The V call is TRBV27, the J call TRBJ2-7; 7 bases are shared with TRBD1. Germline V gene lookup returns CDR1 MNHEY and CDR2 SMNVEV (reference sequence). V lost 6 bases and J lost 2; bases outside the gene matches: 7. The CDR3 consists of 14 residues. CDR3 nucleotides: TGTGCCAGCAGAACGAACAGGGGAGCCTACGAGCAGTACTTC. Translation: CASRTNRGAYEQYF.

The rearrangement links TRBV5-5 to TRBJ2-3, with a tentative D call TRBD1 (5 bases). The germline V gene encodes CDR1 SGHKS and CDR2 YYEKEE (reference sequence). The CDR3 is 14 amino acids. Trimming cost V 3 bases and J 2 bases, with 10 bases left between them. The CDR3 region has the DNA TGTGCCAGCAGCTACGACAGATACACAGATACGCAGTATTTT. Protein: CASSYDRYTDTQYF.

The chain uses TRBV5-1 and TRBJ2-2; perhaps TRBD2 as D (5 bases). Trimming stripped 1 base from V and 0 bases from J, with 10 bases between. The CDR3 sequence is 16 residues long. Germline loops: CDR1 SGHRS, CDR2 YFSETQ. The CDR3 protein is CASSLRAETNTGELFF. CDR3 bases: TGCGCCAGCAGCTTGAGAGCGGAAACGAACACCGGGGAGCTGTTTTTT.

The chain employs TRBV9 and TRBJ2-7, with D perhaps matching TRBD1 (5 bases). The germline V gene has CDR1 SGDLS and CDR2 YYNGEE. Trimming shortened V by 0 bases and J by 0 bases, and 10 bases separated the two germline ends. This CDR3 has 15 residues. CDR3 protein: CASSVDQGNSYEQYF. CDR3 bases: TGTGCCAGCAGCGTAGACCAGGGTAACTCCTACGAGCAGTACTTC.

The chain carries TRBV5-4 and TRBJ2-7; D gene ambiguous. V was shortened by 1 base and J by 3 bases, with 8 bases between the two germline ends. Per the germline V gene, CDR1 is SGHNT and CDR2 is YYREEE (reference sequence). The CDR3 sequence is 13 residues long. CDR3 amino acids: CASSLSGDYEQYF. DNA of the CDR3: TGTGCCAGCAGCTTGTCTGGGGACTACGAGCAGTACTTC.

V is TRBV19 and J is TRBJ2-5; 11 nucleotides line up with TRBD2. The trim removed 5 bases at V and 1 base at J, leaving 6 bases unmatched. The CDR3 consists of 16 residues. Germline values: CDR1 LNHDA, CDR2 SQIVND (reference sequence). The CDR3 spells CASSLIGTSGQETQYF. CDR3 nucleotide sequence: TGTGCCAGTAGTCTTATCGGGACTAGCGGCCAAGAGACCCAGTACTTC. Full variable domain (remainder filled in from reference TRBV19 and TRBJ2-5): DGGITQSPKYLFRKEGQNVTLSCEQNLNHDAMYWYRQDPGQGLRLIYYSQIVNDFQKGDIAEGYSVSREKKESFPLTVTSAQKNPTAFYLCASSLIGTSGQETQYFGPGTRLLVL.

This clone was observed a handful of times. This sequence joins TRBV11-3 and TRBJ2-1, with D uncertain. The CDR3 consists of 16 residues. The V gene lost 4 bases and the J gene lost 5 bases, with 18 bases spanning the gap. From germline, CDR1 is SGHNT and CDR2 YENEEA. CDR3 sequence reads: CASSSRTGRFNNEQFF. The CDR3, as DNA: TGTGCCAGCAGCTCCCGAACGGGTCGCTTTAACAATGAGCAGTTCTTC.

The rearrangement uses TRBV27 and TRBJ2-7; 8 positions match TRBD2. V lost 5 bases and J lost 3; bases outside the gene matches: 12. Per the germline V gene, CDR1 is MNHEY and CDR2 is SMNVEV (reference sequence). CDR3 length: 16 amino acids. In DNA form, the CDR3 reads TGTGCCAGCAGTACCCTCCCGGGACTAGGGGGCTACGAGCAGTACTTC. This gives the protein CASSTLPGLGGYEQYF.

Only a few counts were recorded for this clone. This sequence joins TRBV6-5 and TRBJ2-3, with 8 bases matching TRBD1. This CDR3 is built from 16 residues. The ends lost 2 bases at V and 4 bases at J; junction bases unmatched: 8. Germline V gene data show CDR1 as MNHEY and CDR2 as SVGAGI. The CDR3, as DNA: TGTGCCAGCAGTTACCAGGGGGCGGGTGAGGCAGATACGCAGTATTTT. As protein: CASSYQGAGEADTQYF.

The chain carries TRBV25-1 and TRBJ2-3, with 11 nucleotides matching TRBD1. The germline gives CDR1 MGHDK, CDR2 SYGVNS. The CDR3 is 16 residues long. V shed 6 bases and J 4 bases; nucleotides not matched to a gene: 9. The CDR3 DNA reads as TGTGCCAGCAGGCCTCAGGTGGGACAGGGGGCAGATACGCAGTATTTT. Amino acids: CASRPQVGQGADTQYF.

Only one count was recorded for this clone. The chain combines TRBV6-5 with TRBJ1-3; D might be TRBD1 (5 bases). Germline CDR1 MNHEY, CDR2 SVGAGI. The V and J ends lost 7 bases and 3 bases respectively, with 16 bases between them. The CDR3 runs to 15 residues. The CDR3 reads CASIPAGSGGNTIYF. CDR3 DNA: TGTGCCAGCATCCCAGCAGGGTCTGGTGGAAACACCATATATTTT.

The V gene is TRBV18, the J gene TRBJ1-3; TRBD1 aligns across 11 bases. V was pared by 5 bases and J by 0 bases, with 12 bases of the junction left unmatched. The CDR3 is 19 residues long. Germline loops: CDR1 KGHSH, CDR2 LQKENI. The CDR3 loop reads CASSRTGGVQFYSGNTIYF. CDR3 in DNA: TGTGCCAGCTCAAGGACAGGGGGCGTCCAGTTCTACTCTGGAAACACCATATATTTT.

This chain joins TRBV15 and TRBJ2-7; 11 nucleotides line up with TRBD2. Trimming took 5 bases from V and 2 from J; bases not matched to a gene: 8. CDR1 and CDR2 from the germline V gene are LNHNV and YYDKDF (reference sequence). This CDR3 comprises 16 residues. The CDR3 DNA sequence: TGTGCCACCAGCGCCGACTCACTAGCGGGGGCCTACGAGCAGTACTTC. It codes for CATSADSLAGAYEQYF.

Only one count was recorded for this clone. This sequence joins TRBV30 and TRBJ2-7; 7 bases are a match to TRBD2. The CDR3 runs to 16 residues. Trimming removed 1 base from V and 1 base from J; junction bases left unmatched: 10. The germline CDR1 and CDR2 sequences are GTSNPN and SVGIG (reference sequence). The CDR3 DNA reads as TGTGCCTGGAGTGGGGCTGGGCGGGAGTCGTCCTACGAGCAGTACTTC. It specifies CAWSGAGRESSYEQYF.